This T cell receptor (beta chain) emerged from a study of early stage breast cancer tumors. This table comes from immunoSEQ multiplex PCR, and its TCRdb copy is limited to in-frame clones, with some not included. This repertoire shows a few thousand clones, 65% to 80% found once; its top ten account for 26%. Germline V lookup: CDR1 SQVTM, CDR2 ANQGSEA. V was trimmed by 4 bases and J by 4 bases, leaving 7 bases between them. The CDR3 runs to 12 residues. This receptor was obtained from a person aged 60 to 70 with breast cancer. J is TRBJ2-2 and V is TRBV29-1, with no clear D. Input material: normal breast tissue next to the tumor. The chain's CDR3 is CSVAQSTGELFF. In DNA form, the CDR3 reads TGCAGCGTTGCTCAGAGCACCGGGGAGCTGTTTTTT.